This note documents a single T cell receptor (beta chain) sequence. Its antigen is undetermined. The V gene lost 2 bases and the J gene lost 6 bases, with 12 bases spanning the gap. CDR3 length equals 14 residues. Per the germline V gene, CDR1 is MNHEY and CDR2 is SVGEGT. Preparation of the TCRbeta library used unique molecular identifiers. MiXCR was run by TCRdb on the PCR reads, yielding one entry per CDR3 protein. The table has hundreds of thousands of distinct CDR3 sequences, 10% to 15% seen once. This specimen belongs to a study of T-cell reconstitution after alpha-beta-depleted transplantation in children. Study results and limitations: In patients about two months after transplant, alpha-beta T cells reportedly arose from several hundred expanded graft clones.

The sample here was PBMCs, mostly from graft donor cells, taken 360 days after TCRalphabeta/CD19-depleted stem cell transplant. This chain connects TRBV6-2 or TRBV6-3 to TRBJ2-3, with D tentatively TRBD1 (5 bases). This TCR was recovered from a male patient younger than 18 who had a stem cell transplant for acute myeloid leukemia, so the T cells may come from the graft donor. DNA for the CDR3: TGTGCCAGCAGTTACGGGGTCTGGGGCGATACGCAGTATTTT. Amino acids: CASSYGVWGDTQYF.